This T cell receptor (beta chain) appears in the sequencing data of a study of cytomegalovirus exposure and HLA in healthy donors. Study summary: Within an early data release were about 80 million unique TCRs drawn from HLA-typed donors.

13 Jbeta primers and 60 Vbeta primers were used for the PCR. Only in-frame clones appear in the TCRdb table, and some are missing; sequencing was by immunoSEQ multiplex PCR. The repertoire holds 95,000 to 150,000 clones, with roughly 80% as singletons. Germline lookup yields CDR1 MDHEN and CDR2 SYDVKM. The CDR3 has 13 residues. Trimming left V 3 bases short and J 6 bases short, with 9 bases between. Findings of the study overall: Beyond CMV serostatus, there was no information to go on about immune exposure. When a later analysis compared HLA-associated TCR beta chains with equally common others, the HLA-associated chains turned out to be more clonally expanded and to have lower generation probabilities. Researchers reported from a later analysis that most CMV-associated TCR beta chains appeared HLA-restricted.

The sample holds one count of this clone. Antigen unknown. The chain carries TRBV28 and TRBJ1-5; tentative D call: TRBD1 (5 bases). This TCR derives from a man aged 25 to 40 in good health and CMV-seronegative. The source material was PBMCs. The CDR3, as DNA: TGTGCCAGCAGTTTGGAAGGGGTTCAGCCCCAGCATTTT. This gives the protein CASSLEGVQPQHF. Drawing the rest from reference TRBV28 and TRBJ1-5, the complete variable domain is DVKVTQSSRYLVKRTGEKVFLECVQDMDHENMFWYRQDPGLGLRLIYFSYDVKMKEKGDIPEGYSVSREKKERFSLILESASTNQTSMYLCASSLEGVQPQHFGDGTRLSIL.